The present TCR beta chain was sequenced within a study of cytomegalovirus exposure and HLA in healthy donors. Overall study: Within an early data release were tens of millions of unique TCRs drawn from HLA-typed donors.

CDR3 length: 17 amino acids. Germline V gene lookup returns CDR1 SEHNR and CDR2 FQNEAQ (reference sequence). V shed 5 bases, J shed 0 bases, and the junction held 9 bases outside the gene matches. Participants comprised healthy donors of bone marrow. The PCR employed 60 Vbeta primers together with 13 Jbeta primers. The data were produced by immunoSEQ multiplex PCR, yet TCRdb's version contains in-frame clones alone and is incomplete. Of 65,000 to 90,000 clones in the sample, 65% to 80% were seen once. This clone was detected only a few times. Antigen specificity is unknown. Findings of the study overall: The HLA-A and HLA-B alleles of most subjects were reportedly predicted accurately from TCR beta sequences.

The sequence was obtained from a man aged 35-49 years in good health and CMV-seronegative. The chain couples TRBV7-9 to TRBJ1-4; TRBD1 agrees at 7 bases. The material sequenced was PBMCs. The CDR3 spells CASSTIGTESTNEKLFF. The CDR3 region has the DNA TGTGCCAGCAGCACCATAGGGACAGAATCAACTAATGAAAAACTGTTTTTT.